This record looks at one TCR beta chain sequence and its context. Its antigen target is currently unknown. Nothing much larger sits one base from this clone, and base qualities are not available. This entry comes from a study of OX40 agonist ivuxolimab in advanced cancers. Notes on the research overall: Ivuxolimab was a fully human IgG2 agonistic monoclonal antibody targeting the costimulatory receptor OX40 (CD134). Intravenous ivuxolimab was administered to patients every 2 weeks at six dose levels: 0.01, 0.1, 0.3, 1.5, 3 and 10 mg/kg. Among the approximately 54 dose-escalation patients, some 20 had hepatocellular carcinoma, roughly 15 melanoma, 9 renal cell carcinoma and 9 head and neck cancer. In the dose-escalation cohort, approximately 80% of patients were male, and the mean age was roughly 56 years with a range of roughly 23 to 79. Patients were allowed to have had prior anti-PD-1, anti-PD-L1 or anti-CTLA-4 therapy, and about 40% of the dose-escalation patients had been treated with checkpoint inhibitors. Three dose-escalation patients achieved partial responses, one with hepatocellular carcinoma and two with cutaneous melanoma. The point of sequencing TCRbeta in the periphery was to test whether ivuxolimab changed TCR sequence diversity and drove clonal T-cell expansion. The paper reports the monotherapy dose-escalation portion (N = 52 patients) of the phase I ivuxolimab trial.

Between the V and J ends, shortened by 8 bases and 3 bases respectively, the junction contains 5 bases. For CDR1 and CDR2, the germline V gene (reference sequence) lists SEHNR and FQNEAQ. Inclusive of the bounding cysteine and phenylalanine, the CDR3 is 11 residues long. This entry keeps only the CDR3 DNA: 33 bases, framed from base 1. Genomic DNA was isolated from the sorted cells so that the TCRbeta CDR3 region could be sequenced. TCRbeta CDR3 regions were sequenced using the immunoSEQ Assay. Held by TCRdb, this immuneACCESS table contains in-frame sequences only and omits some clones. Under half of the omission traces to an unresolved V gene where checked; the cause of the rest is unknown. Present in this sample are fewer than 75,000 clones, about 90% of which were seen just once. The ten largest clones take up about 4% of the sample. Patients with a history of autoimmune disease or receiving systemic immunosuppression were excluded from the trial. In every dose cohort, peripheral blood was drawn for TCR sequencing at baseline, cycle 4 day 1, and cycle 7 day 1. The samples were drawn from a first-in-human, open-label, multicenter phase I dose-escalation trial of ivuxolimab. The trial enrolled adults with locally advanced or metastatic head and neck squamous cell, hepatocellular, melanoma or renal cell carcinoma. Before TCR sequencing, CD4+ T cells and CD8+ T cells were sorted from peripheral blood as separate populations.

Study-wide findings and limitations: In the 0.1-3.0 mg/kg groups, partial responders were among the patients with the lowest normalized peripheral clonal expansion, particularly in CD8+ T cells. Low levels of normalized T-cell clonal expansion were also shown by some nonresponding patients. The antigen specificity of the peripheral T cells that underwent clonal expansion was not determined. Clonal expansion of both CD4+ and CD8+ blood T cells was observed from baseline to week 6 at doses 0.1 to 3.0 mg/kg. After ivuxolimab, expanded clones were on average more numerous among CD8+ T cells than among CD4+ T cells.

Material: CD4+ or CD8+ T cells sorted from blood, obtained in a trial of the OX40 agonist ivuxolimab. The TCR originated in an adult with an advanced solid tumor such as melanoma, head and neck, liver or kidney cancer. In this chain, TRBV7-9 is recombined with TRBJ2-1; the D gene cannot be named for sure. The DNA reads TGTGCCAGCGTTCGCTACAATGAGCAGTTCTTC. This encodes CASVRYNEQFF.